A selection of T cell receptor beta chains follows, all from one sample in a study of blood T cell repertoires in COVID-19. Generated by immunoSEQ multiplex PCR, the TCRdb table keeps only in-frame clones and is missing some. The sample comprises fewer than 250,000 clones, 83% of which are singletons, and around 3.3% rests with the top ten. Sequenced: PBMCs or T cells enriched from blood (not recorded which). These receptors were taken from a woman aged 40 to 50 who had been exposed to COVID-19. CDR3s include the opening cysteine and the closing phenylalanine or tryptophan. Fields, in order: clone size, J gene, V gene, CDR3 protein. Expanded clones are given a class, and other clones once, few, many or no size at all.

clone size: -; J gene: TRBJ2-1; V gene: TRBV5-6; CDR3 protein: CASSLGSGANNEQFF
clone size: -; J gene: TRBJ2-5; V gene: TRBV5-1; CDR3 protein: CASSQQGGTQYF
clone size: -; J gene: TRBJ2-5; V gene: TRBV18; CDR3 protein: CASSPASGTSGGRETQYF
clone size: -; J gene: TRBJ2-5; V gene: TRBV10-1; CDR3 protein: CASSNSGQGAGTQYF
clone size: once; J gene: TRBJ1-3; V gene: TRBV4-1; CDR3 protein: CASSQDQQGSGNTIYF
clone size: few; J gene: TRBJ1-2; V gene: TRBV9; CDR3 protein: CASSTEDRAYGYTF
clone size: once; J gene: TRBJ1-2; V gene: TRBV6-6; CDR3 protein: CASSHDREGGYTF
clone size: -; J gene: TRBJ2-5; V gene: TRBV3-1/TRBV3-2; CDR3 protein: CASSQDTTSYQETQYF
clone size: -; J gene: TRBJ2-7; V gene: TRBV3-1/TRBV3-2; CDR3 protein: CASSWPGQGVYEQYF
clone size: -; J gene: TRBJ1-2; V gene: TRBV11-2; CDR3 protein: CASSLYRGRMGGYTF
clone size: -; J gene: TRBJ1-5; V gene: TRBV15; CDR3 protein: CATSRENFQGRSQPQHF